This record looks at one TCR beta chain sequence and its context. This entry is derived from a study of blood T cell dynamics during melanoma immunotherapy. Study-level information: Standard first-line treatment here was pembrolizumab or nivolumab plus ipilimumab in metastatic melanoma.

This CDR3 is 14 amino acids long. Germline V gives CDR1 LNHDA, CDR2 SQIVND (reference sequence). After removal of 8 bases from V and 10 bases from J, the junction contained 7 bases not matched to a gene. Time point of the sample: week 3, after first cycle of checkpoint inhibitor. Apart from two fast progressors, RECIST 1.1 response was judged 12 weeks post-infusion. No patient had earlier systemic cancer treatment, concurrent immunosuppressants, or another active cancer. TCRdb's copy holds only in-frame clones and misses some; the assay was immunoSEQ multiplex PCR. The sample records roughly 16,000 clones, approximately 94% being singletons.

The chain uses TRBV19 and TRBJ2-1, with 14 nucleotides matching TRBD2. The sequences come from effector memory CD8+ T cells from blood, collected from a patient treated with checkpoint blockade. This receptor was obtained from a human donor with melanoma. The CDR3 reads CASDRGTSGSEQFF. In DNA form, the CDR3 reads TGTGCCAGTGACAGGGGGACTAGCGGGAGCGAGCAGTTCTTC.